The clone carrying this T cell receptor (beta chain) was detected a few times. Its cognate antigen is unknown. This sample was included in a study of cytomegalovirus exposure and HLA in healthy donors. The CDR3 spans 17 residues. The J segment lost 1 base and the V segment lost 8 bases, leaving 11 bases of the junction unmatched. CDR1 MGHRA and CDR2 YSYEKL come from the germline V gene. The study ran its PCR with 60 Vbeta and 13 Jbeta primers. Data came from immunoSEQ multiplex PCR; TCRdb stores just in-frame clones and leaves some out. The sample carries roughly 34,000 clones, approximately 74% recorded once. General study findings and limits: Sequencing artifact likely explains a cluster of highly shared sequence variants. An Asian-associated ancestry cluster reportedly showed fewer N-insertions than the roughly 670-donor mean in a later analysis. A later analysis showed TCR association rates differing by HLA locus, peaking at DRB1 and lowest at HLA-C. Exclusion applied to some V segments, including TRBV6-2 and TRBV6-3, as they were indistinguishable.

Input material: PBMCs. This sequence originates from a man aged 25 to 45 in good health and CMV-seronegative. V is TRBV4-1 and J is TRBJ1-2; 12 positions agree with TRBD1. The CDR3 here is CASRRPGQGAINYGYTF. For the CDR3, the DNA is TGCGCCAGCCGAAGACCGGGACAGGGGGCGATTAACTATGGCTACACCTTC.